The present T cell receptor (beta chain) was sequenced within a study of radiotherapy plus CTLA-4 blockade in lung cancer. General study results and limits: Reports identified early blood T cell clone dynamics, with interferon-beta, as the best response predictor. An expansion of tumor-derived TCR clones occurred in blood after radiotherapy plus ipilimumab.

Clones were sequenced by immunoSEQ multiplex PCR, and TCRdb holds only the in-frame ones, with some missing. The profile shows roughly 24,000 clones, about 75% of them singletons. For this clone: No antigen is known for it.

This CDR3 spans 11 amino acids. Germline CDR1 is MGHDK and CDR2 is SYGVNS. V dropped 4 bases and J dropped 4 bases, with 4 bases sitting between them. The material sequenced was peripheral blood, taken from a patient treated with radiotherapy plus ipilimumab. This TCR was recovered from a human donor with non-small cell lung cancer that progressed on radiotherapy plus ipilimumab. The rearrangement uses TRBV25-1 and TRBJ2-5, with D unclear. The CDR3 DNA reads TGTGCCAGCAGTGCCCTAGAGACCCAGTACTTC. Translating gives CASSALETQYF.